This entry lists 26 T cell receptor beta chains sequenced from one sample in a study of T cells after yellow fever vaccination. From the 5' RACE reads, TCRdb called clonotypes with MiXCR, one entry per CDR3 protein. The data hold a few hundred thousand distinct CDR3 sequences, with roughly 9% observed a single time. The sequencing used CD4+ T cells sorted from PBMCs, collected 5 days after the yellow fever booster vaccination. These receptors came from a man aged 18 to 30 who received the YFV17D yellow fever vaccine.

The table lists this clonotype with a few counts. The genes are TRBV5-1 and TRBJ2-5; D perhaps matches TRBD1 (6 bases). Germline V gene data show CDR1 as SGHRS and CDR2 as YFSETQ. There are 15 residues in the CDR3. Trimming removed 4 bases at V and 5 bases at J, with 18 bases between. CDR3 amino acids: CASSRDGGSWETQYF. The CDR3 bases are TGCGCCAGCAGCAGAGATGGGGGCAGCTGGGAGACCCAGTACTTC.

CDR3 sequence reads: CASSSASGSDWTGELFF. As DNA, the CDR3 is TGCGCCAGCAGCTCCGCGTCCGGTTCAGATTGGACCGGGGAGCTGTTTTTT. This rearrangement joins TRBV5-1 to TRBJ2-2, with unresolved D. V was cut by 3 bases and J by 5 bases, with 20 bases left in between. CDR1 and CDR2 (germline): SGHRS, YFSETQ. There are 17 residues in the CDR3.

The chain joins TRBV12-3 or TRBV12-4 to TRBJ1-2, with 7 bases lining up with TRBD1. This CDR3 contains 14 residues. After removal of 5 bases from V and 5 bases from J, the junction contained 8 bases not matched to a gene. The CDR3 loop is CASSPTRGVYGYTF. CDR3 nucleotides: TGTGCCAGCAGTCCTACCAGGGGGGTTTATGGCTACACCTTC.

In its sample, this clonotype was seen a few times. The chain joins TRBV27 to TRBJ2-6; TRBD2 might be the D (5 bases). Germline lookup yields CDR1 MNHEY and CDR2 SMNVEV (reference sequence). Trimming stripped 5 bases from V and 1 base from J, with 15 bases between. This CDR3 spans 17 amino acids. CDR3 in amino acids: CASSPRTLSSGANVLTF. The CDR3 nucleotides read TGTGCCAGCAGTCCGCGGACTTTGTCGTCTGGGGCCAACGTCCTGACTTTC. The whole variable domain, filled in from reference TRBV27 and TRBJ2-6, reads EAQVTQNPRYLITVTGKKLTVTCSQNMNHEYMSWYRQDPGLGLRQIYYSMNVEVTDKGDVPEGYKVSRKEKRNFPLILESPSPNQTSLYFCASSPRTLSSGANVLTFGAGSRLTVL.

The rearrangement uses TRBV27 and TRBJ2-1; D is ambiguous. Trimming shortened V by 3 bases and J by 6 bases, and 9 bases separated the two germline ends. CDR3 length equals 13 residues. From germline, CDR1 is MNHEY and CDR2 SMNVEV (reference sequence). CDR3 nucleotide sequence: TGTGCCAGCAGTTTCCTGGGCGGCAATGAGCAGTTCTTC. Amino acids: CASSFLGGNEQFF.

This chain joins TRBV7-2 and TRBJ1-2; D call uncertain. The CDR3 sequence is 15 residues long. V was trimmed by 5 bases and J by 6 bases, leaving 19 bases between them. Germline V gives CDR1 SGHTA, CDR2 FQGNSA. CDR3 nucleotide sequence: TGTGCCAGCAGCCAACGACACCTCGAGGGTAATGGCTACACCTTC. It codes for CASSQRHLEGNGYTF. The variable domain in full, with the rest retrieved from reference TRBV7-2 and TRBJ1-2, is GAGVSQSPSNKVTEKGKDVELRCDPISGHTALYWYRQSLGQGLEFLIYFQGNSAPDKSGLPSDRFSAERTGGSVSTLTIQRTQQEDSAVYLCASSQRHLEGNGYTFGSGTRLTVV.

This clonotype came up many times. V gene TRBV7-8 combines with J gene TRBJ2-5, with D tentatively TRBD1 or TRBD2 (6 bases each). Germline CDR1 and CDR2: SGHVS and FQNEAQ. The CDR3 totals 14 residues. V shed 6 bases and J shed 2 bases, with 13 bases lying between them. The CDR3 region has the DNA TGTGCCAGCAGTGACCGAGGGGGGCAAGAGACCCAGTACTTC. This codes for CASSDRGGQETQYF.

Only a few counts were recorded for this clonotype. The rearrangement uses TRBV6-6 and TRBJ1-5, with D perhaps matching TRBD1 (5 bases). The CDR3 contains 16 residues. Germline loops: CDR1 MNHNY, CDR2 SVGAGI (reference sequence). Deletions cut 7 bases from V and 7 bases from J, with 23 bases between. CDR3 bases: TGTGCCAGCACTCACGGGGGGGGGAGTCTGGGGCAGCCCCAGCATTTT. This translates into CASTHGGGSLGQPQHF.

The chain links TRBV7-3 to TRBJ2-1; possibly TRBD2 for D (5 bases). V lost 2 bases and J lost 4, with 12 bases in between. The CDR3 consists of 15 residues. Looked up from germline, CDR1 is SGHTA and CDR2 is FQGTGA. The DNA of the CDR3 is TGTGCCAGCAGCTTAGGTAATAGCGAGTACAATGAGCAGTTCTTC. This codes for CASSLGNSEYNEQFF. The variable domain in full, completed from reference TRBV7-3 and TRBJ2-1, reads GAGVSQTPSNKVTEKGKYVELRCDPISGHTALYWYRQSLGQGPEFLIYFQGTGAADDSGLPNDRFFAVRPEGSVSTLKIQRTERGDSAVYLCASSLGNSEYNEQFFGPGTRLTVL.

This chain joins TRBV12-3 or TRBV12-4 and TRBJ1-2, with D tentatively TRBD1 (6 bases). Trimming removed 6 bases at V and 3 bases at J, with 23 bases between. The CDR3 covers 17 residues. This CDR3 is CASRPGQGTFLDYGYTF. Written as DNA, the CDR3 is TGTGCCAGCAGACCCGGGCAGGGGACTTTTCTGGACTATGGCTACACCTTC.

This clonotype turned up a few times. The chain links TRBV19 to TRBJ1-2; TRBD1 is a possible D gene (6 bases). This CDR3 region has 11 residues. Per germline, CDR1 LNHDA and CDR2 SQIVND (reference sequence). The CDR3 is CSHRGAYGYTF. Written as DNA, the CDR3 is TGTTCCCACCGGGGGGCCTATGGCTACACCTTC.

The CDR3: CASSASHYGYTF. The CDR3 DNA reads as TGCGCCAGCAGCGCCTCCCACTATGGCTACACCTTC. The chain carries TRBV5-1 and TRBJ1-2; no firm D call. This CDR3 has 12 amino acids. The V end was cut by 4 bases, the J end by 3 bases, with 7 bases between. The germline gives CDR1 SGHRS, CDR2 YFSETQ.

This clonotype has a handful of counts. The rearrangement joins TRBV6-2 or TRBV6-3 to TRBJ2-1; 9 positions match TRBD1. The V segment lost 5 bases and the J segment 2 bases; nucleotides outside the gene matches: 13. The CDR3 spans 18 residues. Germline assignment: CDR1 MNHEY and CDR2 SVGEGT. This chain's CDR3 is CASSERPSRDRAYNEQFF. The CDR3 DNA sequence: TGTGCCAGCAGTGAGAGACCTTCCCGGGACAGGGCCTACAATGAGCAGTTCTTC.

V usage is TRBV24-1 and J usage is TRBJ2-1; D perhaps matches TRBD1 (6 bases). Germline lookup yields CDR1 KGHDR and CDR2 SFDVKD. V shed 6 bases and J shed 10 bases, with 12 bases lying between them. CDR3 length equals 12 residues. The CDR3 here is CATSRTEGEQFF. CDR3 nucleotides: TGTGCCACCAGTCGGACAGAAGGAGAGCAGTTCTTC.

The table lists this clonotype with many counts. The V call is TRBV5-1, the J call TRBJ1-4; D gene unclear. CDR3 size: 14 residues. CDR1 is SGHRS and CDR2 is YFSETQ in the germline V gene. V lost 3 bases and J lost 4, with 10 bases in between. CDR3 region: CASSSGAYNEKLFF. The DNA for the CDR3 is TGCGCCAGCAGCTCGGGAGCCTATAATGAAAAACTGTTTTTT.

This sequence joins TRBV5-1 and TRBJ2-5; 10 bases line up with TRBD2. The CDR3 contains 16 residues. Trimming cost V 3 bases and J 5 bases; bases outside gene matches: 10. From germline, CDR1 is SGHRS and CDR2 YFSETQ. The CDR3 is CASSSFERGGQETQYF. In nucleotides, the CDR3 is TGCGCCAGCAGCTCCTTTGAGCGGGGGGGCCAGGAGACCCAGTACTTC.

The V gene is TRBV3-1, the J gene TRBJ1-6, with D possibly matching TRBD1 (5 bases). Trimming shortened V by 1 base and J by 6 bases, and 10 bases separated the two germline ends. Germline V gene data show CDR1 as LGHDT and CDR2 as YNNKEL (reference sequence). CDR3 length: 15 amino acids. The CDR3 coding sequence is TGTGCCAGCAGCCAAGCAGACAGAGTTAATTCACCCCTCCACTTT. This sequence encodes CASSQADRVNSPLHF.

The rearrangement uses TRBV6-2 or TRBV6-3 and TRBJ1-2, with D possibly matching TRBD1 (6 bases). The germline V and J ends were trimmed by 3 bases and 4 bases, with 12 bases remaining between them. CDR3 size: 14 residues. The germline V gene encodes CDR1 MNHEY and CDR2 SVGEGT. The CDR3 coding sequence is TGTGCCAGCAGTTATTCCGGACAGCTCTATGGCTACACCTTC. Residues: CASSYSGQLYGYTF.

The sample holds a few counts of this clonotype. The V call is TRBV12-5, the J call TRBJ2-5; D is perhaps TRBD1 (6 bases). The CDR3 has 13 residues. With 0 bases removed from V and 4 bases from J, the gap between germline ends came to 6 bases. CDR1 and CDR2 (germline): LGHNT, FRNRAP. In DNA, the CDR3 is TGTGCTAGTGGTTTGGTAGGGGGAGAGACCCAGTACTTC. Its translation is CASGLVGGETQYF.

The chain joins TRBV7-3 to TRBJ2-1, with 8 bases identical to TRBD2. The CDR3 is 14 residues long. CDR1 SGHTA and CDR2 FQGTGA come from the germline V gene. Trimming at V came to 8 bases and at J to 6 bases, leaving 9 bases not matched to a gene. CDR3 sequence (DNA): TGTGCCAGCGGACCCGGGACTAGGGTCAATGAGCAGTTCTTC. It encodes CASGPGTRVNEQFF.

A note on this clonotype: Since no conserved phenylalanine or tryptophan closes the CDR3, a read error is the likely cause. The limits of the CDR3 on the DNA are not certain, so only TCRdb's listed CDR3 is given. The chain's CDR3 is CASSYPDRVYV. This chain uses TRBV6-6 with TRBJ1-2; the table's TRBD1 call for D was not verified on the DNA. Germline values: CDR1 MNHNY, CDR2 SVGAGI (reference sequence). Counting both end residues, the CDR3 totals 11 amino acids.

This clonotype showed up just a few times. The DNA for the CDR3 is TGCAGTGCTAGAGGGGACATAGCTAACTATGGCTACACCTTC. It yields the protein CSARGDIANYGYTF. The chain uses TRBV20-1 and TRBJ1-2, with D perhaps TRBD1 (6 bases). The CDR3 loop spans 14 amino acids. The V and J ends lost 1 base and 0 bases respectively, with 9 bases between them. CDR1 DFQATT and CDR2 SNEGSKA come from the germline V gene (reference sequence).

The chain joins TRBV5-1 to TRBJ1-1, with D possibly matching TRBD1 (6 bases). Trimming cost V 2 bases and J 3 bases, with 20 bases left between them. The CDR3 has 17 residues. Per germline, CDR1 SGHRS and CDR2 YFSETQ. The CDR3 DNA is TGCGCCAGCAGCTTAGAGGGGGTTTCTATATGGGACACTGAAGCTTTCTTT. It yields the protein CASSLEGVSIWDTEAFF.

In this sample, this clonotype turned up a few times. The chain couples TRBV27 to TRBJ2-1; no definite D call. Trimming shortened V by 6 bases and J by 10 bases, and 13 bases separated the two germline ends. Germline values: CDR1 MNHEY, CDR2 SMNVEV (reference sequence). The CDR3 has 12 amino acids. This CDR3 reads CASSIQLGEQFF. CDR3 nucleotide sequence: TGTGCCAGCAGCATCCAGTTGGGGGAGCAGTTCTTC.

The rearrangement uses TRBV5-6 and TRBJ2-5; D not resolved. The V end lost 4 bases, the J end lost 2 bases, and 9 bases lay between the germline ends. CDR3 length equals 13 residues. The germline V gene has CDR1 SGHDT and CDR2 YYEEEE. CDR3 residues: CASSERLQETQYF. In nucleotides, the CDR3 is TGTGCCAGCAGCGAGCGTCTGCAAGAGACCCAGTACTTC.

The chain recombines TRBV7-2 with TRBJ1-6, with a tentative D call TRBD1 (5 bases). Germline lookup yields CDR1 SGHTA and CDR2 FQGNSA. V was shortened by 5 bases and J by 0 bases, with 17 bases between the two germline ends. This CDR3 contains 18 residues. The CDR3 protein is CASSPRAGHSSYNSPLHF. CDR3 nucleotide sequence: TGTGCCAGCAGCCCCCGGGCAGGGCACAGCTCCTATAATTCACCCCTCCACTTT.